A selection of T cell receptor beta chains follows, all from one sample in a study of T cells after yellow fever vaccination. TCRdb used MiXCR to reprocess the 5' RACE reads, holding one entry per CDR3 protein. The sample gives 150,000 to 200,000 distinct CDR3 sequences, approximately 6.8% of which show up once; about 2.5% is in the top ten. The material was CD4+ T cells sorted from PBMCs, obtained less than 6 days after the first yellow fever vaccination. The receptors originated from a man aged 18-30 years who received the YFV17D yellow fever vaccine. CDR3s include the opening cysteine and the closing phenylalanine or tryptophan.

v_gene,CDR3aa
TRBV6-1,CASSEQLAFQETQYF
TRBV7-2,CASSPGFPGELFF
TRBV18,CASSPASIGGYEQYF
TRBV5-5,CASSWGQGIAKNIQYF
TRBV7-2,CASSWGTGTPYEQYF
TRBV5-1,CASSLEGDSYNEQFF
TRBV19,CASSKWREETQYF
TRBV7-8,CASSPWGQNTEAFF
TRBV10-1,CASSPGGRPNTEAFF
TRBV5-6,CASSLSGGSSYNEQFF
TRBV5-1,CASSFAGGATDTQYF
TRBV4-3,CASSQEDRARTDTQYF
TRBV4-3,CASSQDSGTNEKLFF
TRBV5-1,CASSFGGSGETQYF
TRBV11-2,CASSLRGRDEKLFF
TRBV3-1,CASSQDWGYEQYF
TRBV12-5,CASAQTGGPDTQYF